This T cell receptor (beta chain) came from a study of a mutant IDH1 vaccine in newly diagnosed glioma. Study-wide context: Eight vaccine doses were administered to patients at weeks 1, 3, 5, 7, 11, 15, 19 and 23. Receipt of radiotherapy, temozolomide, or both preceded the study, and most received both.

This clone was counted only a few times. Its antigen remains unidentified. V lost 4 bases and J lost 0, with 4 bases in between. The CDR3 has 12 amino acids. Germline assignment: CDR1 SGHNT and CDR2 YYREEE (reference sequence). TCRdb's table, derived via immunoSEQ multiplex PCR, lists solely in-frame clones and lacks some. Seen here are roughly 30,000 clones, roughly four fifths observed once, and the top ten hold around a sixth. The time point was: week 23, last vaccination. Alongside topical imiquimod, each dose of vaccine comprised 300 ug of mutant IDH1 20-mer peptide. Astrocytomas that were new, WHO grade 3 or 4, IDH1-mutant and ATRX-lost were present in the donors.

This sequence joins TRBV5-4 and TRBJ1-1, with D unresolved. This clonotype originated in a woman aged 30 to 39 with glioma. Source: PBMCs, taken from a glioma patient whose treatment included an IDH1 peptide vaccine. CDR3 sequence reads: CASSNMNTEAFF. The CDR3 DNA sequence: TGTGCCAGCAGCAACATGAACACTGAAGCTTTCTTT. Full variable domain (missing parts from reference TRBV5-4 and TRBJ1-1): ETGVTQSPTHLIKTRGQQVTLRCSSQSGHNTVSWYQQALGQGPQFIFQYYREEENGRGNFPPRFSGLQFPNYSSELNVNALELDDSALYLCASSNMNTEAFFGQGTRLTVV.